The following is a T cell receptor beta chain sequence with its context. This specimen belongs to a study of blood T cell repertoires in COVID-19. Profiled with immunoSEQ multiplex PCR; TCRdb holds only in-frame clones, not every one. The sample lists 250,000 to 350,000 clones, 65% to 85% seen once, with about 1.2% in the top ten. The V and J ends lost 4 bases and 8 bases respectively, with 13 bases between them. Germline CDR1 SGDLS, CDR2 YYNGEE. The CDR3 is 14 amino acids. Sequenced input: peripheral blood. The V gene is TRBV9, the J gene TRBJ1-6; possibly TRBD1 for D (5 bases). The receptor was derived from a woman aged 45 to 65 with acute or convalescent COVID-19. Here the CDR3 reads CASSRSGNYSPLHF. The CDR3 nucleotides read TGTGCCAGCAGCAGGTCAGGGAACTATTCACCCCTCCACTTT.